The following is a T cell receptor beta chain sequence with its context. Its antigen is not yet known. No per-base quality is available; no much larger clone lies one base away. This sample is drawn from a study of T cell clonotyping in hematopoietic cell transplantation (TCRdb year 2021). The study in broad terms: The study collected 110 to 150 blood samples from some 33 consecutive transplant recipients and their related donors. Recruitment of patients was conducted between September 2015 and January 2017, and follow-up was continued until late 2020 or death.

Broader findings and caveats from the paper: Only a small fraction of recipient repertoires overlapped donor repertoires, with over 95% appearing de novo at the given depth. Inverse Simpson Index values from donors and from recipients before transplant predicted broader TCR repertoire diversity after transplant. The sample size was limited, and CD4 and CD8 repertoire contributions could not be separated because cells were not sorted. A decrease in recipient TCR diversity was observed after transplant, and a progressive increase in pathologically expanded clonotypes was seen from day 30 to day 180.

The CDR3 covers 14 residues, taking in both the cysteine and the phenylalanine. Just the 42-base CDR3 DNA is kept, in frame starting at base 1. The germline V gene encodes CDR1 SQVTM and CDR2 ANQGSEA. The junction shows trimming of 6 bases on V and 4 bases on J, and the gene matches do not reach 9 bases of it. Blood samples for TCR beta sequencing were provided by related transplant donors. Nuclei Lysis Solution was used to extract genomic DNA from fresh or cryopreserved unfractionated peripheral blood mononuclear cells. The immunoSEQ assay, a bias-controlled multiplex PCR using V- and J-specific primers, was used to amplify TCR beta CDR3 regions from genomic DNA. In a second PCR step, the CDR3 amplicons were tagged with a proprietary barcode plus Illumina adapter sequences. An Illumina MiSeq instrument was used to sequence the CDR3 libraries. In the source study's methods: immunoSEQ Analyzer 3.0 was used for export and quality control, with R Bioconductor and Immunarch used for downstream analyses. Only productive rearrangements in the normalized downsampled data set went into calculating the repertoire metrics. In the normalized cohort, a clonotype counted as pathologically expanded if the clonotype was larger than 5 templates. The Inverse Simpson Index was used to measure repertoire diversity. To capture all clonotypes, CMV-specificity analyses were performed on the non-normalized data set. Imported from immuneACCESS, the table was reduced by TCRdb to in-frame sequences with V and J called. These copies leave out some clones; in studies compared against another copy, an unresolved V gene accounts for under half, and the cause of the remainder is not known. V and J calls plus clone size are reproduced from that table; the DNA served to infer D and trimming. The sample table lists under 15,000 clones, 80% to 95% of them with a count of one. Less than 1.5% of the sample is in the top ten clones.

The sequenced sample consisted of peripheral blood mononuclear cells. This sequence was found in a man aged 25 to 40 in good health. Some clones in this sample may be carry-over from other donors' samples. The receptor chain draws on TRBV29-1 and TRBJ1-2, and 9 bases in between align with TRBD1. The CDR3 protein: CSVGSTGGRYGYTF. The nucleotide sequence is given as TGCAGCGTCGGGTCTACAGGGGGCCGCTATGGCTACACCTTC.